Listed here are 14 T cell receptor beta chains from one sample, sequenced in a study of shared clonotypes between healthy human individuals. The assay was immunoSEQ multiplex PCR, and TCRdb's table has in-frame clones only and misses some. The sample shows about 2.4 million clones, approximately 92% of them seen only once. The sequenced sample consisted of naive CD4+ T cells sorted from blood. Documented subset: CD45RA+ positively selected. These receptors were taken from a man aged 18 to 35 in good health.

The chain uses TRBV4-3 and TRBJ1-6; the match to TRBD1 covers 7 bases. CDR1 is LGHNA and CDR2 is YSLEER in the germline V gene. CDR3 length: 16 residues. Trimming took 4 bases from V and 11 from J; bases not matched to a gene: 14. This CDR3 is CASSRNRGHFVAPLHF. CDR3 DNA: TGCGCCAGCAGCCGCAACAGGGGACATTTTGTAGCACCCCTCCACTTT.

As for this clone: At the DNA level, this CDR3 is encoded by other sequences in the same sample as well. V is TRBV5-4 and J is TRBJ2-5, with D hard to call. CDR3 length equals 12 residues. V was trimmed by 0 bases and J by 5 bases, leaving 5 bases between them. CDR1 is SGHNT, CDR2 YYREEE, per germline (reference sequence). CDR3 DNA sequence: TGTGCCAGCAGCTTGGACCGGGAGACCCAGTACTTC. It translates to CASSLDRETQYF.

V is TRBV5-1 and J is TRBJ2-7, with D possibly being TRBD1 (6 bases). Germline V lookup: CDR1 SGHRS, CDR2 YFSETQ. V was cut by 4 bases and J by 0 bases, with 14 bases left in between. The CDR3 is made up of 15 amino acids. CDR3 nucleotide sequence: TGCGCCAGCAGCCCCGTGACAGGTAACTCCTACGAGCAGTACTTC. Protein: CASSPVTGNSYEQYF. Combining the CDR3 with reference TRBV5-1 and TRBJ2-7 gives the whole variable domain KAGVTQTPRYLIKTRGQQVTLSCSPISGHRSVSWYQQTPGQGLQFLFEYFSETQRNKGNFPGRFSGRQFSNSRSEMNVSTLELGDSALYLCASSPVTGNSYEQYFGPGTRLTVT.

The table lists this clone with a count of one. The J gene is TRBJ2-2, the V gene TRBV14; D remains ambiguous. Germline V gives CDR1 SGHDN, CDR2 FVKESK. V was shortened by 10 bases and J by 1 base, with 13 bases between the two germline ends. There are 14 residues in the CDR3. This CDR3 is CATAQTRNTGELFF. CDR3 coding DNA: TGTGCCACCGCCCAAACCCGGAACACCGGGGAGCTGTTTTTT.

The gene calls are TRBV5-1 and TRBJ2-1; 10 bases line up with TRBD1. From germline, CDR1 is SGHRS and CDR2 YFSETQ. The CDR3 sequence is 15 residues long. V shed 4 bases, J shed 5 bases, and the junction held 6 bases outside the gene matches. CDR3 in DNA: TGCGCCAGCAGCCAAAGACAGGGGGCAAACAATGAGCAGTTCTTC. Its protein product is CASSQRQGANNEQFF.

The chain joins TRBV6-1 to TRBJ2-1; D is unresolved. Germline V CDR1 and CDR2: MNHNS, SASEGT. V lost 7 bases and J 6 bases, leaving 13 bases between the germline ends. This CDR3 spans 13 amino acids. CDR3 nucleotides: TGTGCCAGCATGGCTGGTCAGAGCAATGAGCAGTTCTTC. Translated: CASMAGQSNEQFF.

The count of this clone is one. This sample also contains other DNA sequences that code for the same CDR3. CDR3 protein: CASSSRNYGYTF. CDR3 bases: TGTGCCAGCAGTTCACGGAACTATGGCTACACCTTC. The V gene is TRBV28, the J gene TRBJ1-2, with D unresolved. Germline V gene data show CDR1 as MDHEN and CDR2 as SYDVKM. CDR3 size: 12 residues. V was pared by 4 bases and J by 2 bases, with 5 bases between.

This chain connects TRBV4-1 to TRBJ2-7, with 13 bases matching TRBD2. The CDR3 totals 18 residues. V was pared by 3 bases and J by 1 base, with 9 bases of the junction left unmatched. Per the germline V gene, CDR1 is MGHRA and CDR2 is YSYEKL. CDR3 sequence: CASSQSGLAGDRSYEQYF. Here the CDR3 DNA reads TGCGCCAGCAGCCAGTCTGGACTAGCGGGAGACCGTTCCTACGAGCAGTACTTC.

V gene TRBV2 combines with J gene TRBJ1-3; D not resolved. V lost 7 bases and J lost 0, with 13 bases in between. Germline V gene sequence: CDR1 SNHLY, CDR2 FYNNEI. The CDR3 runs 15 residues. This chain's CDR3 is CASTSDLISGNTIYF. DNA for the CDR3: TGTGCCAGCACCTCGGATCTTATCTCTGGAAACACCATATATTTT.

The chain carries TRBV6-5 and TRBJ2-7; TRBD2 matches at 8 bases. Germline lookup yields CDR1 MNHEY and CDR2 SVGAGI. The CDR3 runs to 14 residues. Germline trimming cut 6 bases from V and 5 bases from J; bases unmatched to any gene: 9. The CDR3 nucleotides are TGTGCCAGCAGCAACACTGGACTAGCCCACGAGCAGTACTTC. Translating it yields CASSNTGLAHEQYF.

CDR3 DNA: TGCGCCAGCAGCATCCGGTCCTCTGGGGCCAACGTCCTGACTTTC. Protein product: CASSIRSSGANVLTF. The chain joins TRBV5-1 to TRBJ2-6; unclear D gene. V was shortened by 4 bases and J by 0 bases, with 8 bases between the two germline ends. CDR3 size: 15 residues. Germline lookup yields CDR1 SGHRS and CDR2 YFSETQ.

The chain uses TRBV9 and TRBJ2-3, with 8 positions matching TRBD2. The CDR3 has 16 amino acids. Trimming cost V 0 bases and J 2 bases; bases outside gene matches: 5. Germline CDR1 SGDLS, CDR2 YYNGEE. The CDR3 nucleotides read TGTGCCAGCAGCGTAGAAACTAGCGGATACACAGATACGCAGTATTTT. Translated: CASSVETSGYTDTQYF. Together with reference TRBV9 and TRBJ2-3, the CDR3 gives the full variable domain: DSGVTQTPKHLITATGQRVTLRCSPRSGDLSVYWYQQSLDQGLQFLIQYYNGEERAKGNILERFSAQQFPDLHSELNLSSLELGDSALYFCASSVETSGYTDTQYFGPGTRLTVL.

The chain combines TRBV7-9 with TRBJ2-1, with 7 bases that match TRBD2. The length of the CDR3 is 16 residues. Germline trimming cut 2 bases from V and 3 bases from J; bases unmatched to any gene: 7. Germline V lookup: CDR1 SEHNR, CDR2 FQNEAQ (reference sequence). The CDR3 DNA reads TGTGCCAGCAGCTTAAATCGGGAGGAATTCTACAATGAGCAGTTCTTC. It translates to CASSLNREEFYNEQFF. Full variable domain (outside the CDR3, taken from reference TRBV7-9 and TRBJ2-1): DTGVSQNPRHKITKRGQNVTFRCDPISEHNRLYWYRQTLGQGPEFLTYFQNEAQLEKSRLLSDRFSAERPKGSFSTLEIQRTEQGDSAMYLCASSLNREEFYNEQFFGPGTRLTVL.

This chain joins TRBV27 and TRBJ1-2, with a weak D call TRBD1 (6 bases). The CDR3 is made up of 14 amino acids. Germline CDR1 is MNHEY and CDR2 is SMNVEV (reference sequence). Trimming pared 6 bases from V and 6 bases from J, leaving 17 bases between. The CDR3 is CASSPAPRGDGYTF. In DNA form, the CDR3 reads TGTGCCAGCAGCCCTGCCCCGAGGGGGGATGGCTACACCTTC.